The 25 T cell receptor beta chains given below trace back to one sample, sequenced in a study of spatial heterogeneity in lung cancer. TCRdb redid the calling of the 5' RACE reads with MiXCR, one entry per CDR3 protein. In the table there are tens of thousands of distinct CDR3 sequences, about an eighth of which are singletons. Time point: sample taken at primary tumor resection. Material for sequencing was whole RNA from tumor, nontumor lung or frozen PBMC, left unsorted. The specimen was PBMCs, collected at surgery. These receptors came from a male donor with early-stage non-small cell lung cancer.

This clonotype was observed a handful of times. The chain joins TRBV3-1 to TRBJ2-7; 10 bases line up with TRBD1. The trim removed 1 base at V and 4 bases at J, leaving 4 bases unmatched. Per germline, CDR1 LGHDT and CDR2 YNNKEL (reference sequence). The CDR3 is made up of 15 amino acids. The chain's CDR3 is CASSQGGTGEYEQYF. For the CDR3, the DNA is TGTGCCAGCAGCCAAGGCGGGACAGGGGAATACGAGCAGTACTTC.

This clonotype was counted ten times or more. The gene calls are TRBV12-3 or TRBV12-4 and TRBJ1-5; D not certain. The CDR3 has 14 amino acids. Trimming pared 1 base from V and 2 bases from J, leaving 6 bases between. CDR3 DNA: TGTGCCAGCAGTTTAGGGGTGGGCAATCAGCCCCAGCATTTT. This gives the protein CASSLGVGNQPQHF.

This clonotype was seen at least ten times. As DNA, the CDR3 is TGTGCCAGCAGTTACGGGGGGGGCCAAGATACGCAGTATTTT. Its translation: CASSYGGGQDTQYF. The V gene is TRBV6-6, the J gene TRBJ2-3, with D possibly being TRBD2 (7 bases). Germline V gene data show CDR1 as MNHNY and CDR2 as SVGAGI (reference sequence). Trimming stripped 2 bases from V and 5 bases from J, with 11 bases between. The CDR3 is made up of 14 amino acids.

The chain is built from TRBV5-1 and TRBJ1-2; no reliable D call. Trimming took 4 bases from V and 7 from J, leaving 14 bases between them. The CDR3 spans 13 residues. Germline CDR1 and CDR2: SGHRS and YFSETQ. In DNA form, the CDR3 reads TGCGCCAGCAGCCTGAGCGGGGAAGCTGGCTACACCTTC. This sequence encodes CASSLSGEAGYTF. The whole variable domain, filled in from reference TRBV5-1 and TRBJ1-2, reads KAGVTQTPRYLIKTRGQQVTLSCSPISGHRSVSWYQQTPGQGLQFLFEYFSETQRNKGNFPGRFSGRQFSNSRSEMNVSTLELGDSALYLCASSLSGEAGYTFGSGTRLTVV.

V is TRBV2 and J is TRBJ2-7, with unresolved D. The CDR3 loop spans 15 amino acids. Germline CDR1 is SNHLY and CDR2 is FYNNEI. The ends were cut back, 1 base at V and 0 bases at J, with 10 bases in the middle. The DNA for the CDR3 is TGTGCCAGCAGTGAAGACCCAACAAGCTCCTACGAGCAGTACTTC. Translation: CASSEDPTSSYEQYF.

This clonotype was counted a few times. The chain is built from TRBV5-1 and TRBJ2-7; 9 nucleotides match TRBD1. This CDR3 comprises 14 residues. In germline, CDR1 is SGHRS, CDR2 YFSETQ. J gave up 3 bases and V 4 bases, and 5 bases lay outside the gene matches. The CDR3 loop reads CASSKRQGVYEQYF. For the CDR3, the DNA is TGCGCCAGCAGCAAAAGACAGGGGGTCTACGAGCAGTACTTC.

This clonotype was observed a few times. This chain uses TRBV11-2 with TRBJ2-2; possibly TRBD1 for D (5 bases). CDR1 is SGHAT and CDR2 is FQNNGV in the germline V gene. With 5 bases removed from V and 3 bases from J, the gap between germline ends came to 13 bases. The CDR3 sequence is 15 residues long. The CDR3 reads CASSPYRPDTGELFF. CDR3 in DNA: TGTGCCAGCAGCCCCTACAGGCCTGACACCGGGGAGCTGTTTTTT.

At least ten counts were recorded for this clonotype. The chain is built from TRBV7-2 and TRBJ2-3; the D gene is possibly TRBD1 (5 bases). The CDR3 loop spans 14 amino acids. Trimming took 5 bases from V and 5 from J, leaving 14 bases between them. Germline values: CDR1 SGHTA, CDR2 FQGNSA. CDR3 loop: CASSPMGPQDTQYF. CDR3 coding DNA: TGTGCCAGCAGCCCAATGGGGCCCCAAGATACGCAGTATTTT. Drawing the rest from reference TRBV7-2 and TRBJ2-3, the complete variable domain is GAGVSQSPSNKVTEKGKDVELRCDPISGHTALYWYRQSLGQGLEFLIYFQGNSAPDKSGLPSDRFSAERTGGSVSTLTIQRTQQEDSAVYLCASSPMGPQDTQYFGPGTRLTVL.

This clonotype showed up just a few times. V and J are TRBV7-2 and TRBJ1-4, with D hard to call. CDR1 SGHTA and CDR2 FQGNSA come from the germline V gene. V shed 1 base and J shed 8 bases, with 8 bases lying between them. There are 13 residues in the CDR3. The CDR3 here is CASSLVSGEKLFF. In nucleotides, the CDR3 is TGTGCCAGCAGCTTAGTTAGTGGGGAAAAACTGTTTTTT.

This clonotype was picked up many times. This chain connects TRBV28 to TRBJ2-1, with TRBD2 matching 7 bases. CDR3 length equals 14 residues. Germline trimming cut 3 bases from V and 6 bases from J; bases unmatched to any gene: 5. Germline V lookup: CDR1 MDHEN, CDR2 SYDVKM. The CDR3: CASSFPPGGNEQFF. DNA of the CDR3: TGTGCCAGCAGTTTCCCCCCGGGAGGCAATGAGCAGTTCTTC. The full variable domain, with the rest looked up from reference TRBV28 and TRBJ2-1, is DVKVTQSSRYLVKRTGEKVFLECVQDMDHENMFWYRQDPGLGLRLIYFSYDVKMKEKGDIPEGYSVSREKKERFSLILESASTNQTSMYLCASSFPPGGNEQFFGPGTRLTVL.

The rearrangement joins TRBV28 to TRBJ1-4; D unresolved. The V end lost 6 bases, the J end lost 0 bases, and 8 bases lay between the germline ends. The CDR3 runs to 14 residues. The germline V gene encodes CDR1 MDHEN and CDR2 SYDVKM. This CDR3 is CASSVVPTNEKLFF. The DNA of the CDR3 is TGTGCCAGCAGCGTCGTGCCAACTAATGAAAAACTGTTTTTT. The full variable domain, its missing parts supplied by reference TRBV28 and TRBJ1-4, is DVKVTQSSRYLVKRTGEKVFLECVQDMDHENMFWYRQDPGLGLRLIYFSYDVKMKEKGDIPEGYSVSREKKERFSLILESASTNQTSMYLCASSVVPTNEKLFFGSGTQLSVL.

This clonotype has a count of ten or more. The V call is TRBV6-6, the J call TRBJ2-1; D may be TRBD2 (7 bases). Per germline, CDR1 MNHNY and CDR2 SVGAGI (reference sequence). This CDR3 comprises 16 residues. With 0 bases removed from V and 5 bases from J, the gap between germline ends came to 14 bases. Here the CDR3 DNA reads TGTGCCAGCAGTTACTCAAGAGGGGGGGAAAACAATGAGCAGTTCTTC. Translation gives CASSYSRGGENNEQFF.

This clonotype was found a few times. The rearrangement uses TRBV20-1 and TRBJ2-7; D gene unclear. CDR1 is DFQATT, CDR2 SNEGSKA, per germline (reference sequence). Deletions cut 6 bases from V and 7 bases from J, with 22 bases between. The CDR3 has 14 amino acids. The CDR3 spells CSATKRDPYVEQYF. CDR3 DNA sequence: TGCAGTGCCACAAAAAGGGATCCCTACGTAGAGCAGTACTTC.

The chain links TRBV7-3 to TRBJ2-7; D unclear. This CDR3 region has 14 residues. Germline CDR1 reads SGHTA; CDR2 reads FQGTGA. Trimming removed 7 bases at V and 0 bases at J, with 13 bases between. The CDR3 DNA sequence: TGTGCCAGCACCCACGGACCTAGCTCCTACGAGCAGTACTTC. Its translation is CASTHGPSSYEQYF.

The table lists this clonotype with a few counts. The DNA of the CDR3 is TGCAGTGCTAGAGATCCAGGACAGGGCTACGAGCAGTACTTC. Its translation: CSARDPGQGYEQYF. This sequence joins TRBV20-1 and TRBJ2-7; TRBD1 agrees at 8 bases. This CDR3 comprises 14 residues. CDR1 is DFQATT, CDR2 SNEGSKA, per germline (reference sequence). Germline trimming cut 0 bases from V and 3 bases from J; bases unmatched to any gene: 4.

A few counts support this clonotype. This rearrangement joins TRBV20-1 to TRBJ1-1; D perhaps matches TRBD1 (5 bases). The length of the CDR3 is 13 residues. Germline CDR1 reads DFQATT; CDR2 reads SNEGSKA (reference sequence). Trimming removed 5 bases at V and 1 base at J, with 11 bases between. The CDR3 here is CSASSTANTEAFF. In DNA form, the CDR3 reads TGCAGTGCTTCGTCGACAGCGAACACTGAAGCTTTCTTT.

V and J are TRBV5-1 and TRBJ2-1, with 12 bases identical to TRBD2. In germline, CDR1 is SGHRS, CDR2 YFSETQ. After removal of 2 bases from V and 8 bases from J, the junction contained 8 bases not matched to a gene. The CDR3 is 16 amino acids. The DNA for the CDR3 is TGCGCCAGCAGCTTAACAGGACTAGCGGGAAGGGATGAGCAGTTCTTC. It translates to CASSLTGLAGRDEQFF.

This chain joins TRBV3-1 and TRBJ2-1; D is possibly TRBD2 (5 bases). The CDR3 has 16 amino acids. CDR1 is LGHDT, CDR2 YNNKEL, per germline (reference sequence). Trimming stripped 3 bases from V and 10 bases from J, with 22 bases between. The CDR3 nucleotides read TGTGCCAGCAGCCACGAACCCGGGATCACGGGAAAGGAGCAGTTCTTC. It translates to CASSHEPGITGKEQFF.

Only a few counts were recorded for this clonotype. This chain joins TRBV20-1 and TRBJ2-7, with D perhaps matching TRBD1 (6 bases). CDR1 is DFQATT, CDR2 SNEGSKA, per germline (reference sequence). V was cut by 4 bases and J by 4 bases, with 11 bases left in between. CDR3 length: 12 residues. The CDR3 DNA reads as TGCAGTGCTACCAGGGGTGGGTACGAGCAGTACTTC. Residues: CSATRGGYEQYF.

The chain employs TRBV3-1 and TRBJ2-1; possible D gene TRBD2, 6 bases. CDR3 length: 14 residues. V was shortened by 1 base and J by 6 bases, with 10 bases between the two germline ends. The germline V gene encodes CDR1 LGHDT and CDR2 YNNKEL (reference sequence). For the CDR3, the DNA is TGTGCCAGCAGCCAAGGGGGGAGGATCAATGAGCAGTTCTTC. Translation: CASSQGGRINEQFF.

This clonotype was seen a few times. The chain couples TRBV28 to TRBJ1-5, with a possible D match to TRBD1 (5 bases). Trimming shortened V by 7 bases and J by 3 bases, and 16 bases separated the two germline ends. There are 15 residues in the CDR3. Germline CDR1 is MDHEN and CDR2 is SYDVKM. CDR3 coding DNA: TGTGCCAGCACACAGGCGGAGGGCCTCAATCAGCCCCAGCATTTT. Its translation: CASTQAEGLNQPQHF. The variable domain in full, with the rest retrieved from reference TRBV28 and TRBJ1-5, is DVKVTQSSRYLVKRTGEKVFLECVQDMDHENMFWYRQDPGLGLRLIYFSYDVKMKEKGDIPEGYSVSREKKERFSLILESASTNQTSMYLCASTQAEGLNQPQHFGDGTRLSIL.

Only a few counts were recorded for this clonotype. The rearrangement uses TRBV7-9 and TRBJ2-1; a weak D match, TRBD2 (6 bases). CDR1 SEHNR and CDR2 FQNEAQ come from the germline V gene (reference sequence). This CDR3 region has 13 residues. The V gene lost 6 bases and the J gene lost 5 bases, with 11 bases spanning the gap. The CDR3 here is CASSRGSNNEQFF. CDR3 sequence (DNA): TGTGCCAGCAGTCGGGGGTCGAACAATGAGCAGTTCTTC.

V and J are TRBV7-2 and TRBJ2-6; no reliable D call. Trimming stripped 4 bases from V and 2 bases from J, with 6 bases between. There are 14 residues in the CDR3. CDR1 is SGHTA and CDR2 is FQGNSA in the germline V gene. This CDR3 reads CASSSMPGANVLTF. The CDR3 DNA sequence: TGTGCCAGCAGCTCCATGCCTGGGGCCAACGTCCTGACTTTC.

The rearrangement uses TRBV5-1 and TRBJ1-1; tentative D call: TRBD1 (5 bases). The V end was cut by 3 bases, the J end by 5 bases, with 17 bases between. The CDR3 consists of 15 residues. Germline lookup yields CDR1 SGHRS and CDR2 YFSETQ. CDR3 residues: CASSWVLGLGTEAFF. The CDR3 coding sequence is TGCGCCAGCAGCTGGGTTTTGGGGCTCGGGACTGAAGCTTTCTTT.

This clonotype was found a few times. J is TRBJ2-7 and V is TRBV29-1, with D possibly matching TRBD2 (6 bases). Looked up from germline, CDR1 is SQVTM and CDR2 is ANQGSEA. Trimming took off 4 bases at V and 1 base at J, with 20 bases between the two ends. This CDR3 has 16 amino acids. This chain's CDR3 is CSVGFRSGGGSYEQYF. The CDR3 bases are TGCAGCGTTGGGTTCCGGTCAGGTGGGGGGTCCTACGAGCAGTACTTC.